This TCR beta chain was retrieved from a study of PD-L1 blockade in urothelial cancer. Study at large: Patients arrived having already received 0 to 3 prior chemotherapy regimens. Blood samples had a median of about 140,000 T cells, tens of thousands of unique TCRs, and clonality 0.075 to 0.095. Study observations and caveats: Clones that were tumor-associated expanded more in the blood of durable-benefit patients at 3 weeks.

As for this clone: The antigen is not known.

Time point: pretreatment peripheral blood. Using immunoSEQ multiplex PCR, the repertoire was profiled, and TCRdb retains in-frame clones only, with some absent. The sample records about 81,000 clones, approximately 86% being singletons. The sample consisted of PBMCs, taken around atezolizumab (anti-PD-L1) treatment. This receptor was taken from a man aged 40-55 years with urothelial cancer.

CDR3 nucleotides: TGTGCCAGCAGTTTATTCCGGGAAAAACTGTTTTTT. Translating it yields CASSLFREKLFF. The chain couples TRBV28 to TRBJ1-4, with D unresolved. V gave up 1 base and J gave up 8 bases, with 5 bases separating them. Germline assignment: CDR1 MDHEN and CDR2 SYDVKM. The CDR3 contains 12 residues.